These 7 T cell receptor beta chains originate from one sample sequenced in a study of cytomegalovirus exposure and HLA in healthy donors (dated by TCRdb to about 2017). Libraries were built with the immunoSEQ multiplex PCR assay. The source is immuneACCESS, and TCRdb retained only in-frame sequences with V and J called. Part of the clones is not carried over; for the studies checked, unresolved V genes explain less than half of this, and the remainder is unexplained. For this sample the table gives 150,000 to 250,000 clones, of which around 80% were detected only once. Around 1.2% of the sample rests with the top ten. The sample consisted of PBMCs. The origin of the receptors is a woman aged 25 to 45 in good health and CMV-seronegative.

The chain joins TRBV27 to TRBJ1-1; 8 bases agree with TRBD1. This CDR3 has 16 amino acids. V lost 5 bases to trimming and J lost 0 bases; unmatched junction nucleotides: 8. The germline V gene has CDR1 MNHEY and CDR2 SMNVEV (reference sequence). CDR3 region: CASSPPDRGMNTEAFF. The DNA for the CDR3 is TGTGCCAGCAGTCCACCCGACAGGGGAATGAACACTGAAGCTTTCTTT.

The gene calls are TRBV7-3 and TRBJ2-7; a weak D match, TRBD1 (6 bases). The CDR3 is 15 amino acids. Germline CDR1 and CDR2: SGHTA and FQGTGA. The V end was cut by 4 bases, the J end by 1 base, with 14 bases between. CDR3 in DNA: TGTGCCAGCAGCTCTATAGGGGGACCATCCTACGAGCAGTACTTC. This encodes CASSSIGGPSYEQYF.

The rearrangement uses TRBV6-5 and TRBJ2-5, with 9 nucleotides matching TRBD1. Trimming took 5 bases from V and 2 from J; bases not matched to a gene: 6. This CDR3 spans 15 amino acids. Germline lookup yields CDR1 MNHEY and CDR2 SVGAGI. The CDR3 is CASSTWTGEQETQYF. The DNA of the CDR3 is TGTGCCAGCAGTACATGGACAGGGGAGCAAGAGACCCAGTACTTC.

The chain combines TRBV27 with TRBJ2-3, with D possibly matching TRBD1 (5 bases). V gave up 6 bases and J gave up 6 bases, with 22 bases separating them. Germline V CDR1 and CDR2: MNHEY, SMNVEV (reference sequence). CDR3 length: 16 amino acids. CDR3 bases: TGTGCCAGCAGCTCACGACTGGGGCTATTTGCGGATACGCAGTATTTT. Its protein product is CASSSRLGLFADTQYF.

The table lists this clone with a few counts. This chain uses TRBV7-2 with TRBJ1-4; D might be TRBD1 (6 bases). The germline V and J ends were trimmed by 5 bases and 5 bases, with 15 bases remaining between them. This CDR3 region has 15 residues. Germline assignment: CDR1 SGHTA and CDR2 FQGNSA. Here the CDR3 DNA reads TGTGCCAGCAGCCCTACAGGGCTCGGGAATGAAAAACTGTTTTTT. This gives the protein CASSPTGLGNEKLFF.

The genes are TRBV9 and TRBJ2-3; 9 bases map to TRBD1. The CDR3 spans 15 residues. Germline V gives CDR1 SGDLS, CDR2 YYNGEE. Trimming cost V 4 bases and J 10 bases; bases outside gene matches: 13. The chain's CDR3 is CASSLLGTGIDPQYF. In DNA, the CDR3 is TGTGCCAGCAGCCTGCTTGGGACAGGGATTGATCCGCAGTATTTT.

The chain recombines TRBV30 with TRBJ2-3; 15 bases line up with TRBD2. CDR1 and CDR2 (germline): GTSNPN, SVGIG (reference sequence). CDR3 length: 20 amino acids. V was pared by 1 base and J by 4 bases, with 15 bases of the junction left unmatched. The DNA of the CDR3 is TGTGCCTGGAGTGCCTCCATTGGACTAGCGGGAGGGCCCTTTGCAGATACGCAGTATTTT. This translates into CAWSASIGLAGGPFADTQYF.